Presented here are 25 T cell receptor beta chains from one specimen sequenced in a study of naive and memory T cell subsets. Stated treatment: skin biopsy from PPD injection site in Mantoux-positive individual. The library had UMIs added by 3' ligation of an oligonucleotide to TCR cDNA. Amplification of ligated cDNA took four PCR rounds with SP2 and nested alpha and beta constant primers. MiXCR, applied by TCRdb to the UMI-ligation and nested PCR reads, yields one record per CDR3 protein. Seen here are about 37,000 distinct CDR3 sequences, 9.5% to 11% observed once, and the top ten hold approximately 4.1%. The sequencing used skin, collected from a tuberculin skin test site. These TCRs come from an adult in good health.

The sample holds a few counts of this clonotype. This sequence joins TRBV7-2 and TRBJ1-2, with D perhaps matching TRBD1 (5 bases). This CDR3 comprises 13 residues. Germline V lookup: CDR1 SGHTA, CDR2 FQGNSA. Trimming stripped 4 bases from V and 8 bases from J, with 14 bases between. The CDR3 loop is CASSSIQVQGYTF. For the CDR3, the DNA is TGTGCCAGCAGCTCGATACAGGTTCAGGGCTACACCTTC.

J is TRBJ1-5 and V is TRBV19; D ambiguous. The V end lost 3 bases, the J end lost 1 base, and 16 bases lay between the germline ends. CDR3 length equals 17 residues. Germline V gene sequence: CDR1 LNHDA, CDR2 SQIVND (reference sequence). The CDR3 loop is CASSIRYLGGSNQPQHF. The CDR3 coding sequence is TGTGCCAGTAGTATCCGGTACCTTGGAGGGAGCAATCAGCCCCAGCATTTT.

This clonotype was seen only a few times. The V gene is TRBV4-1, the J gene TRBJ1-4; D ambiguous. The CDR3 length is 17 residues. V was shortened by 3 bases and J by 0 bases, with 14 bases between the two germline ends. Per the germline V gene, CDR1 is MGHRA and CDR2 is YSYEKL. Written as DNA, the CDR3 is TGCGCCAGCAGCCACAGTCCGGCGGTAGCAACTAATGAAAAACTGTTTTTT. Amino acid sequence: CASSHSPAVATNEKLFF.

There are a few counts of this clonotype. This chain links TRBV12-3 or TRBV12-4 with TRBJ2-1; TRBD2 matches 11 bases. The J segment lost 3 bases and the V segment lost 7 bases, leaving 8 bases of the junction unmatched. CDR3 length: 16 amino acids. The CDR3 DNA reads TGTGCCAGCACCAATAGCGGGAGGGGAGGCTACAATGAGCAGTTCTTC. Amino acid sequence: CASTNSGRGGYNEQFF.

There are many counts of this clonotype. V gene TRBV6-5 combines with J gene TRBJ2-4, with D perhaps assigned TRBD1 or TRBD2 (5 bases each). Trimming shortened V by 8 bases and J by 0 bases, and 17 bases separated the two germline ends. The CDR3 covers 16 residues. From germline, CDR1 is MNHEY and CDR2 SVGAGI. The CDR3, as DNA: TGTGCCAGCGGGGCTAATCGGGGAGTAGCCAAAAACATTCAGTACTTC. This translates into CASGANRGVAKNIQYF.

Regarding this clonotype: Sequence at one end of the junction differs from germline and may be a read error. This chain links TRBV12-3 or TRBV12-4 with TRBJ1-2; TRBD1 matches at 7 bases. The length of the CDR3 is 15 residues. CDR3 in amino acids: CASSLDRQGPYGYTF. Here the CDR3 DNA reads TGTGCCAGCAGCTTAGACAGACAGGGTCCCTATGGCTACACCTTC.

This clonotype was seen a handful of times. The genes are TRBV20-1 and TRBJ1-6, with a possible D match to TRBD1 (5 bases). Trimming removed 0 bases at V and 7 bases at J, with 16 bases between. The V gene's germline CDR1 is DFQATT and CDR2 SNEGSKA (reference sequence). The CDR3 length is 16 residues. Written as DNA, the CDR3 is TGCAGTGCTAGAGATGAAGTGTCAGGGCGGAATTCACCCCTCCACTTT. As protein: CSARDEVSGRNSPLHF.

This clonotype has only a few counts. The V gene is TRBV12-3 or TRBV12-4, the J gene TRBJ1-2; no clear D. This CDR3 is 14 amino acids long. Trimming stripped 5 bases from V and 3 bases from J, with 13 bases between. CDR3: CASSRTFLDYGYTF. The DNA for the CDR3 is TGTGCCAGCAGTCGGACCTTTCTAGACTATGGCTACACCTTC.

The rearrangement uses TRBV20-1 and TRBJ1-1; no clear D gene. CDR1 and CDR2 from the germline V gene are DFQATT and SNEGSKA (reference sequence). The length of the CDR3 is 11 residues. Trimming cost V 5 bases and J 4 bases, with 8 bases left between them. In DNA form, the CDR3 reads TGCAGTGCTCCGACACTCACTGAAGCTTTCTTT. This translates into CSAPTLTEAFF.

This chain connects TRBV29-1 to TRBJ1-1; D is unclear. V shed 5 bases and J shed 0 bases, with 4 bases lying between them. The CDR3 consists of 11 residues. The germline V gene has CDR1 SQVTM and CDR2 ANQGSEA. CDR3 region: CSVRMNTEAFF. The CDR3 nucleotides read TGCAGCGTTCGGATGAACACTGAAGCTTTCTTT. Using reference TRBV29-1 and TRBJ1-1 for the parts outside the CDR3, the full variable domain is SAVISQKPSRDICQRGTSLTIQCQVDSQVTMMFWYRQQPGQSLTLIATANQGSEATYESGFVIDKFPISRPNLTFSTLTVSNMSPEDSSIYLCSVRMNTEAFFGQGTRLTVV.

This chain links TRBV30 with TRBJ2-5; D might be TRBD2 (6 bases). V was clipped by 7 bases and J by 5 bases, with 20 bases between them. There are 14 residues in the CDR3. Germline assignment: CDR1 GTSNPN and CDR2 SVGIG (reference sequence). This CDR3 is CAYRSRGTDETQYF. Written as DNA, the CDR3 is TGTGCCTACCGCTCTCGGGGGACGGATGAGACCCAGTACTTC.

This clonotype was seen many times. The chain carries TRBV5-1 and TRBJ2-1; D gene unclear. Germline V gene data show CDR1 as SGHRS and CDR2 as YFSETQ. Trimming left V 2 bases short and J 3 bases short, with 6 bases between. The CDR3 consists of 13 residues. Written as DNA, the CDR3 is TGCGCCAGCAGCTTTACAGACTACAATGAGCAGTTCTTC. As protein: CASSFTDYNEQFF.

This clonotype was observed many times. In nucleotides, the CDR3 is TGTGCCAGCAGTTTATATCAGGAGGGCCTAAATGAGCAGTTCTTC. Protein sequence: CASSLYQEGLNEQFF. The gene calls are TRBV28 and TRBJ2-1; D possibly corresponds to TRBD2 (6 bases). CDR1 and CDR2 (germline): MDHEN, SYDVKM. Trimming shortened V by 1 base and J by 7 bases, and 14 bases separated the two germline ends. The CDR3 loop spans 15 amino acids.

At least ten counts were recorded for this clonotype. This chain uses TRBV6-4 with TRBJ2-1, with 10 bases matching TRBD1. CDR3 size: 15 residues. Per germline, CDR1 MRHNA and CDR2 SNTAGT. Trimming took 4 bases from V and 3 from J; bases not matched to a gene: 3. The CDR3: CASSAGTGVYNEQFF. DNA of the CDR3: TGTGCCAGCAGTGCCGGGACAGGGGTCTACAATGAGCAGTTCTTC.

This clonotype was observed many times. The CDR3: CASSGPGTSGGAQYF. Written as DNA, the CDR3 is TGCGCCAGCAGCGGACCAGGGACTAGCGGGGGGGCCCAGTACTTC. The rearrangement links TRBV5-1 to TRBJ2-5; 16 bases match TRBD2. The CDR3 contains 15 residues. Germline CDR1 is SGHRS and CDR2 is YFSETQ. V lost 4 bases to trimming and J lost 9 bases; unmatched junction nucleotides: 6.

The chain is built from TRBV29-1 and TRBJ1-1; D gene ambiguous. Germline-derived CDR1 and CDR2 are SQVTM and ANQGSEA. The CDR3 is 11 amino acids. Trimming cost V 3 bases and J 4 bases, with 6 bases left between them. The CDR3 bases are TGCAGCGTTGAGCTGGGCACTGAAGCTTTCTTT. This encodes CSVELGTEAFF.

The V call is TRBV28, the J call TRBJ2-3; D is perhaps TRBD1 (6 bases). This CDR3 has 17 residues. Germline-derived CDR1 and CDR2 are MDHEN and SYDVKM. Trimming removed 9 bases from V and 7 bases from J, with 29 bases in between. This CDR3 is CASYTKKGGEFLNTQYF. In DNA, the CDR3 is TGTGCCAGTTACACTAAGAAAGGGGGAGAGTTTCTAAATACGCAGTATTTT.

There are a few counts of this clonotype. The V call is TRBV12-3 or TRBV12-4, the J call TRBJ2-1, with 7 bases aligning to TRBD2. The trim removed 5 bases at V and 9 bases at J, leaving 10 bases unmatched. The CDR3 covers 14 residues. CDR3 protein: CASSPESGAGEQFF. CDR3 sequence (DNA): TGTGCCAGCAGTCCCGAAAGCGGGGCGGGTGAGCAGTTCTTC.

This clonotype was detected many times. The chain carries TRBV29-1 and TRBJ2-2; D is possibly TRBD1 (5 bases). This CDR3 comprises 11 residues. Germline V lookup: CDR1 SQVTM, CDR2 ANQGSEA. With 7 bases removed from V and 7 bases from J, the gap between germline ends came to 10 bases. In DNA form, the CDR3 reads TGCAGCGGATGGGGCGGCGGGGAGCTGTTTTTT. Its translation is CSGWGGGELFF.

The V and J genes are TRBV10-3 and TRBJ1-3, with D possibly TRBD1 on 5 matching bases. The CDR3 totals 17 residues. The germline CDR1 and CDR2 sequences are ENHRY and SYGVKD. The V end lost 7 bases, the J end lost 0 bases, and 19 bases lay between the germline ends. Here the CDR3 DNA reads TGTGCCATCATACAGGAAGGGAGTTTAAGCTCTGGAAACACCATATATTTT. This codes for CAIIQEGSLSSGNTIYF.

This clonotype came up many times. The V call is TRBV12-3 or TRBV12-4, the J call TRBJ2-7, with D hard to call. The CDR3 has 13 residues. Deletions cut 5 bases from V and 1 base from J, with 9 bases between. The CDR3: CASSLRGSYEQYF. CDR3 coding DNA: TGTGCCAGCAGTCTCCGCGGATCCTACGAGCAGTACTTC.

Many counts were recorded for this clonotype. An end of the junction differs from the germline gene, which may be a read error. This sequence joins TRBV7-7 and TRBJ2-3; 8 bases align to TRBD1. Germline assignment: CDR1 SSHAT and CDR2 FNYEAQ (reference sequence). The CDR3 is 14 amino acids. The CDR3 DNA follows: TGTGCTAGCAGCAAACAGGGGGTGACAGATACGCAGTATTTT. Translated, it gives CASSKQGVTDTQYF.

The chain joins TRBV5-4 to TRBJ2-5; TRBD1 matches at 7 bases. Germline V gives CDR1 SGHNT, CDR2 YYREEE (reference sequence). The CDR3 is made up of 14 amino acids. Unmatched junction bases numbered 5, after V lost 4 bases and J lost 2 bases. The CDR3 coding sequence is TGTGCCAGCAGCGTGACAGGGATTCAAGAGACCCAGTACTTC. As protein: CASSVTGIQETQYF.

At least ten counts were recorded for this clonotype. The chain combines TRBV28 with TRBJ2-7; TRBD1 is a possible D gene (5 bases). Looked up from germline, CDR1 is MDHEN and CDR2 is SYDVKM. The CDR3 covers 14 residues. Trimming took 8 bases from V and 4 from J, leaving 18 bases between them. The CDR3 DNA is TGTGCCAGCGGGTCAACAGGTGGTGGGTACGAGCAGTACTTC. Protein product: CASGSTGGGYEQYF.

Ten or more counts support this clonotype. The chain carries TRBV10-3 and TRBJ1-6, with a tentative D call TRBD1 (5 bases). The V gene lost 2 bases and the J gene lost 7 bases, with 6 bases spanning the gap. The germline V gene has CDR1 ENHRY and CDR2 SYGVKD. CDR3 length: 13 residues. CDR3 region: CAISERGNSPLHF. In DNA, the CDR3 is TGTGCCATCAGTGAGCGGGGGAATTCACCCCTCCACTTT.